Each of the 20 T cell receptor beta chains below was sequenced from the same sample in a study of blood T cell repertoires in COVID-19. Using immunoSEQ multiplex PCR, the repertoire was profiled, and TCRdb retains in-frame clones only, with some absent. The sample carries about 97,000 clones, approximately 90% recorded once. Material for sequencing was peripheral blood. Source of these receptors: a man aged 50-59 years with active COVID-19.

This chain joins TRBV4-1 and TRBJ2-5; D not certain. V was clipped by 1 base and J by 3 bases, with 9 bases between them. Germline-derived CDR1 and CDR2 are MGHRA and YSYEKL. The length of the CDR3 is 14 residues. The CDR3 nucleotides read TGCGCCAGCAGCCAAGCTAACCGGGAAGAGACCCAGTACTTC. Translated: CASSQANREETQYF.

A few counts support this clone. V gene TRBV5-1 combines with J gene TRBJ1-1; D is perhaps TRBD1 (6 bases). The germline CDR1 and CDR2 sequences are SGHRS and YFSETQ. Trimming removed 0 bases from V and 2 bases from J, with 14 bases in between. The CDR3 has 16 residues. The CDR3 sequence is CASSLVAGAGNTEAFF. In nucleotides, the CDR3 is TGCGCCAGCAGCTTGGTTGCAGGGGCGGGTAACACTGAAGCTTTCTTT.

This sequence joins TRBV19 and TRBJ1-1; the match to TRBD1 covers 9 bases. Germline assignment: CDR1 LNHDA and CDR2 SQIVND (reference sequence). With V trimmed by 2 bases and J by 5 bases, 6 bases remained unmatched. The CDR3 runs 15 residues. The CDR3 DNA follows: TGTGCCAGTAGTATACCGGGACAGGGAAGGACTGAAGCTTTCTTT. Encoded protein: CASSIPGQGRTEAFF.

The V and J genes are TRBV6-1 and TRBJ2-3; no firm D call. The CDR3 runs to 12 residues. From germline, CDR1 is MNHNS and CDR2 SASEGT. Trimming cost V 0 bases and J 9 bases, with 7 bases left between them. The DNA of the CDR3 is TGTGCCAGCAGTGAAGCGCCCAGAACGCAGTATTTT. It encodes CASSEAPRTQYF.

For the CDR3, the DNA is TGTGCCAGCAAGAGGGAAGAGACCCAGTACTTC. Protein product: CASKREETQYF. This chain joins TRBV2 and TRBJ2-5, with a tentative D call TRBD2 (5 bases). There are 11 residues in the CDR3. The germline CDR1 and CDR2 sequences are SNHLY and FYNNEI. V was pared by 7 bases and J by 3 bases, with 6 bases between.

The CDR3 protein is CSVEDPTNGGETQYF. The CDR3 DNA reads TGCAGCGTTGAAGATCCCACTAACGGGGGTGAGACCCAGTACTTC. V is TRBV29-1 and J is TRBJ2-5, with D possibly being TRBD2 (6 bases). Germline V CDR1 and CDR2: SQVTM, ANQGSEA. Between the trimmed V and J ends, which lost 0 bases and 5 bases, there was a span of 16 bases. This CDR3 contains 15 residues.

The gene calls are TRBV18 and TRBJ1-2; 9 positions agree with TRBD1. Germline V lookup: CDR1 KGHSH, CDR2 LQKENI. This CDR3 is 16 amino acids long. The ends lost 2 bases at V and 8 bases at J; junction bases unmatched: 12. The CDR3 protein is CASSPSLPGQGSGYTF. CDR3 in DNA: TGTGCCAGCTCACCATCGCTTCCGGGACAGGGTTCCGGCTACACCTTC.

This sequence joins TRBV11-2 and TRBJ2-1; D is unclear. Per the germline V gene, CDR1 is SGHAT and CDR2 is FQNNGV. V gave up 3 bases and J gave up 5 bases, with 14 bases separating them. CDR3 size: 15 residues. DNA for the CDR3: TGTGCCAGCAGCTTTCGCTCAGGCCCTAACAATGAGCAGTTCTTC. It specifies CASSFRSGPNNEQFF.

V usage is TRBV4-1 and J usage is TRBJ1-4; D uncertain. CDR3 length: 14 amino acids. Germline loops: CDR1 MGHRA, CDR2 YSYEKL. V lost 1 base and J 8 bases, leaving 11 bases between the germline ends. DNA of the CDR3: TGCGCCAGCAGCCAAGGGGCCGGCAAGGAAAAACTGTTTTTT. Protein sequence: CASSQGAGKEKLFF.

The rearrangement uses TRBV4-1 and TRBJ1-2; the D is unclear. Between the trimmed V and J ends, which lost 1 base and 5 bases, there was a span of 11 bases. Germline loops: CDR1 MGHRA, CDR2 YSYEKL. This CDR3 comprises 14 residues. CDR3 in amino acids: CASSQVPGRYGYTF. The CDR3 region has the DNA TGCGCCAGCAGCCAAGTTCCGGGAAGGTATGGCTACACCTTC.

The V gene is TRBV7-2, the J gene TRBJ1-1; D call uncertain. The CDR3 has 13 amino acids. The V end was cut by 6 bases, the J end by 8 bases, with 16 bases between. Looked up from germline, CDR1 is SGHTA and CDR2 is FQGNSA. The CDR3 nucleotides read TGTGCCAGCAGATCCACCACCCGGGGAGAAGCTTTCTTT. Its protein is CASRSTTRGEAFF.

The rearrangement joins TRBV10-3 to TRBJ2-7; 9 bases line up with TRBD1. Germline lookup yields CDR1 ENHRY and CDR2 SYGVKD. This CDR3 is 13 amino acids long. Trimming at V came to 10 bases and at J to 2 bases, leaving 6 bases not matched to a gene. The CDR3 loop is CATTGQGAYEQYF. The DNA for the CDR3 is TGTGCCACGACGGGACAGGGCGCCTACGAGCAGTACTTC.

This rearrangement joins TRBV5-4 to TRBJ2-5; D is ambiguous. There are 14 residues in the CDR3. Germline V gene sequence: CDR1 SGHNT, CDR2 YYREEE (reference sequence). The V and J ends lost 2 bases and 1 base respectively, with 9 bases between them. CDR3 sequence: CASSFTGSQETQYF. In DNA form, the CDR3 reads TGTGCCAGCAGCTTCACCGGGTCCCAAGAGACCCAGTACTTC. The complete variable domain, with remaining parts taken from reference TRBV5-4 and TRBJ2-5, reads ETGVTQSPTHLIKTRGQQVTLRCSSQSGHNTVSWYQQALGQGPQFIFQYYREEENGRGNFPPRFSGLQFPNYSSELNVNALELDDSALYLCASSFTGSQETQYFGPGTRLLVL.

The chain has TRBV9 and TRBJ2-2, with 11 bases that match TRBD2. The CDR3 sequence is 16 residues long. Germline lookup yields CDR1 SGDLS and CDR2 YYNGEE. The ends lost 3 bases at V and 3 bases at J; junction bases unmatched: 4. CDR3 coding DNA: TGTGCCAGCAGCGCAGGGACTAGCGGATACACCGGGGAGCTGTTTTTT. Its translation is CASSAGTSGYTGELFF.

This chain connects TRBV5-1 to TRBJ2-7; 15 nucleotides align to TRBD2. V shed 0 bases and J 5 bases; nucleotides not matched to a gene: 6. Germline V lookup: CDR1 SGHRS, CDR2 YFSETQ. The CDR3 has 17 residues. The CDR3 protein is CASSLERTSGGEDEQYF. The CDR3 coding sequence is TGCGCCAGCAGCTTGGAAAGGACTAGCGGGGGGGAAGACGAGCAGTACTTC. The variable domain in full, completed from reference TRBV5-1 and TRBJ2-7, reads KAGVTQTPRYLIKTRGQQVTLSCSPISGHRSVSWYQQTPGQGLQFLFEYFSETQRNKGNFPGRFSGRQFSNSRSEMNVSTLELGDSALYLCASSLERTSGGEDEQYFGPGTRLTVT.

The rearrangement joins TRBV4-2 to TRBJ2-2; D unclear. The CDR3 has 15 residues. Germline-derived CDR1 and CDR2 are LGHNA and YNFKEQ. Trimming took off 7 bases at V and 2 bases at J, with 14 bases between the two ends. CDR3 sequence reads: CASTQLWANTGELFF. DNA for the CDR3: TGTGCCAGCACCCAGTTATGGGCAAACACCGGGGAGCTGTTTTTT.

This clone has more than one count but fewer than ten. The V and J genes are TRBV18 and TRBJ1-5; 10 nucleotides agree with TRBD1. Germline trimming cut 5 bases from V and 8 bases from J; bases unmatched to any gene: 9. Germline V gives CDR1 KGHSH, CDR2 LQKENI. This CDR3 has 15 residues. The CDR3 loop is CASSIRDRGLEPQHF. The DNA of the CDR3 is TGTGCCAGCTCAATACGCGACAGGGGGCTCGAGCCCCAGCATTTT.

The J gene is TRBJ2-3, the V gene TRBV7-3; D gene ambiguous. Germline CDR1 SGHTA, CDR2 FQGTGA. There are 14 residues in the CDR3. Trimming took off 3 bases at V and 1 base at J, with 8 bases between the two ends. The CDR3 nucleotides read TGTGCCAGCAGCTTCGGCGGTCGCACAGATACGCAGTATTTT. It is translated as CASSFGGRTDTQYF. Drawing the rest from reference TRBV7-3 and TRBJ2-3, the complete variable domain is GAGVSQTPSNKVTEKGKYVELRCDPISGHTALYWYRQSLGQGPEFLIYFQGTGAADDSGLPNDRFFAVRPEGSVSTLKIQRTERGDSAVYLCASSFGGRTDTQYFGPGTRLTVL.

This clone has a single count. The rearrangement uses TRBV3-1 (or the pseudogene TRBV3-2) and TRBJ1-3; TRBD1 agrees at 9 bases. CDR3 size: 16 residues. J gave up 5 bases and V 0 bases, and 5 bases lay outside the gene matches. The V gene's germline CDR1 is LGHDT and CDR2 YNNKEL (reference sequence). The CDR3 nucleotides are TGTGCCAGCAGCCAAGAACGAACAGGGGGCAGAAACACCATATATTTT. Its translation is CASSQERTGGRNTIYF.

This chain uses TRBV5-4 with TRBJ1-2; D uncertain. CDR1 and CDR2 (germline): SGHNT, YYREEE (reference sequence). This CDR3 spans 13 amino acids. V was clipped by 4 bases and J by 2 bases, with 9 bases between them. CDR3 sequence: CASSMAMNYGYTF. CDR3 in DNA: TGTGCCAGCAGCATGGCCATGAACTATGGCTACACCTTC.